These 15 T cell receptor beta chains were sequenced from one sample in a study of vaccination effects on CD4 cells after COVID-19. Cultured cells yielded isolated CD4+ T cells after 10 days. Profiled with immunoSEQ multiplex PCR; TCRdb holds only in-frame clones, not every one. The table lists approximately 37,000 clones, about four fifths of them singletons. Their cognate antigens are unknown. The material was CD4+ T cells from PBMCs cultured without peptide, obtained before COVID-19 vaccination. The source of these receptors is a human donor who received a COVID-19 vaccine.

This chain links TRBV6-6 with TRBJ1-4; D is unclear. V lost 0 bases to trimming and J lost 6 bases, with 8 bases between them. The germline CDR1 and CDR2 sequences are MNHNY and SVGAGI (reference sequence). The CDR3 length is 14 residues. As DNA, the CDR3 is TGTGCCAGCAGTTACTCAGGGCAGTATGAAAAACTGTTTTTT. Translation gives CASSYSGQYEKLFF.

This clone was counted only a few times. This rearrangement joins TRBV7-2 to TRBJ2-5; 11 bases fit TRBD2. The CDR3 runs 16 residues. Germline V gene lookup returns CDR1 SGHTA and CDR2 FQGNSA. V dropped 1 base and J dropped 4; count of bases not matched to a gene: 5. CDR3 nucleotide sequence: TGTGCCAGCAGCTTAGGTAGCGGGGGGGTTATAGAGACCCAGTACTTC. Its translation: CASSLGSGGVIETQYF.

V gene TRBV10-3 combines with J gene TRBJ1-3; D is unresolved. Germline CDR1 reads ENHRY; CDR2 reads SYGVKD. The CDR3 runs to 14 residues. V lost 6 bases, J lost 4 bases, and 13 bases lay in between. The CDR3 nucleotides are TGTGCCATCAGAGCAGTGGACGGAGGAAACACCATATATTTT. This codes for CAIRAVDGGNTIYF.

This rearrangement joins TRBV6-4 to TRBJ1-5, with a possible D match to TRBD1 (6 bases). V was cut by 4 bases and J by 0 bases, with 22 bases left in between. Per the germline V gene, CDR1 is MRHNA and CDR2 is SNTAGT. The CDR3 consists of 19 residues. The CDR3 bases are TGTGCCAGCAGTGCACCGACAGGCTGGGCCAGGTATAGCAATCAGCCCCAGCATTTT. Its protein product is CASSAPTGWARYSNQPQHF.

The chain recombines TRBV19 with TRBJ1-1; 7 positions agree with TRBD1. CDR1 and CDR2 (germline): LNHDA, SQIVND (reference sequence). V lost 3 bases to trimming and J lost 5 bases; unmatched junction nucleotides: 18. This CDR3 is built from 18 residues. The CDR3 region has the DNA TGTGCCAGTAGTATTACTGGAGGGGGCGCTAGGGGTTTTACTGAAGCTTTCTTT. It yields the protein CASSITGGGARGFTEAFF.

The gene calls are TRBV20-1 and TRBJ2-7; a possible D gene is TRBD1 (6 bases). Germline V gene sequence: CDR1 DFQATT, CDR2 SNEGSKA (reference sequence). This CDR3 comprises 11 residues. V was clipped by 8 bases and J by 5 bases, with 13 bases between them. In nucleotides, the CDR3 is TGCAGTCCTTATCAGGGGAACGAGCAGTACTTC. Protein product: CSPYQGNEQYF.

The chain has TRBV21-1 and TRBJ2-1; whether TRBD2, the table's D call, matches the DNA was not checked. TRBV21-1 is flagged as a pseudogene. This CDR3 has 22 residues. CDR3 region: CASSKARGLAGGPWSSYNEQFF. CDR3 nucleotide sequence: TGTGCCAGCAGCAAAGCGCGGGGACTAGCGGGAGGGCCTTGGAGCTCCTACAATGAGCAGTTCTTC.

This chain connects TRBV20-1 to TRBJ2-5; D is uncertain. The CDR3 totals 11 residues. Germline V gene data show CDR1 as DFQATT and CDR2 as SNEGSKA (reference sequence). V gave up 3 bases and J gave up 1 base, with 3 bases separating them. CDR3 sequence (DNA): TGCAGTGCTAGTTCCCAAGAGACCCAGTACTTC. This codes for CSASSQETQYF.

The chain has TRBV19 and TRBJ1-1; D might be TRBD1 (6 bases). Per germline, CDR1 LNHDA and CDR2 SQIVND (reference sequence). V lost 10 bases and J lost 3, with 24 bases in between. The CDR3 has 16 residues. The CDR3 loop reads CAIRPQGSLRDTEAFF. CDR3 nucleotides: TGTGCCATCCGACCTCAGGGGTCTTTAAGGGACACTGAAGCTTTCTTT.

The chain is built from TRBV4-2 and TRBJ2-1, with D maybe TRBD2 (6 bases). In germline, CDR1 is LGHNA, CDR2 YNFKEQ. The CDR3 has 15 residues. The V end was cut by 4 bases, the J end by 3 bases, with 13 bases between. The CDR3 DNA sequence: TGTGCCAGCAGCCCTACCGGGACTCACTACAATGAGCAGTTCTTC. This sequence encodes CASSPTGTHYNEQFF.

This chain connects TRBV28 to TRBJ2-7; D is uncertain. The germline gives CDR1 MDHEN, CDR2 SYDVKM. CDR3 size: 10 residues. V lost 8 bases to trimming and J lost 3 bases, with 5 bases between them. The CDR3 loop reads CASGYYEQYF. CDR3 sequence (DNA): TGTGCCAGCGGCTACTACGAGCAGTACTTC.

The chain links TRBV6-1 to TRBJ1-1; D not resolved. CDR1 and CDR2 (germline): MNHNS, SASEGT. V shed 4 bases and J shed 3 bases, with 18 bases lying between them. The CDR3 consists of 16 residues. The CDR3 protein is CASSAGFRFVDTEAFF. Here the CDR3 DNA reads TGTGCCAGCAGTGCTGGCTTCAGATTTGTGGACACTGAAGCTTTCTTT.

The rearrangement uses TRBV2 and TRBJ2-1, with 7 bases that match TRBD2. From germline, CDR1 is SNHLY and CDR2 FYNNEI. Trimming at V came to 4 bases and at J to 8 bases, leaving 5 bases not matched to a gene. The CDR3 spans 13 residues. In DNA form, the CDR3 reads TGTGCCAGCAGTGTACTAGCGCGGCATGAGCAGTTCTTC. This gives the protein CASSVLARHEQFF.

The CDR3 bases are TGTGCCAGCAGCATCCTCTCCCAGGCGGCAGATACGCAGTATTTT. This codes for CASSILSQAADTQYF. V is TRBV9 and J is TRBJ2-3, with D unclear. Germline V gives CDR1 SGDLS, CDR2 YYNGEE. V shed 4 bases and J shed 4 bases, with 16 bases lying between them. The CDR3 has 15 amino acids. Using reference TRBV9 and TRBJ2-3 for the parts outside the CDR3, the full variable domain is DSGVTQTPKHLITATGQRVTLRCSPRSGDLSVYWYQQSLDQGLQFLIQYYNGEERAKGNILERFSAQQFPDLHSELNLSSLELGDSALYFCASSILSQAADTQYFGPGTRLTVL.

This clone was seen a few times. CDR3 protein: CASSRAEFHEQFF. In DNA form, the CDR3 reads TGTGCCAGCTCCCGAGCAGAGTTCCATGAGCAGTTCTTC. V and J are TRBV18 and TRBJ2-1; D is uncertain. With 6 bases removed from V and 8 bases from J, the gap between germline ends came to 14 bases. CDR1 is KGHSH, CDR2 LQKENI, per germline. The CDR3 has 13 amino acids.